Listed below are T cell receptor beta chains from one sample, sequenced in a study of blood T cells in healthy people across ages. TCRdb re-called the 5' RACE reads with MiXCR, one entry per CDR3 protein. The data contain 1.5 million to 2 million distinct CDR3 sequences, 40% to 55% of them singletons. Sequencing used blood. These receptor sequences come from a woman aged 35 to 49 in good health. Both conserved end residues are trimmed from each CDR3.

J: TRBJ2-5; V: TRBV7-2; CDR3: ASSYNYQETQY
J: TRBJ2-1; V: TRBV12-3/TRBV12-4; CDR3: ASSWTGMYNEQF
J: TRBJ2-1; V: TRBV6-5; CDR3: ASSQRMGGGEQF
J: NA; V: TRBV5-1; CDR3: ACSLGQGREQY
J: TRBJ2-5; V: TRBV20-1; CDR3: SATFQGGVETQY
J: TRBJ2-7; V: TRBV6-2/TRBV6-3; CDR3: ASSYVAAPYEQY
J: TRBJ2-1; V: TRBV12-3/TRBV12-4; CDR3: ASSPGAGGLSREQF
J: TRBJ1-6; V: TRBV9; CDR3: ASSVAGGQSPLH
J: NA; V: TRBV6-2/TRBV6-3; CDR3: ASSRGWDYEQY
J: TRBJ1-2; V: TRBV4-3; CDR3: ASSHRDRRFFGYT
J: TRBJ2-3; V: TRBV7-2; CDR3: ASSLESGLLTDTQY
J: TRBJ2-5; V: TRBV6-5; CDR3: ASSYSEGKETQY
J: TRBJ2-1; V: TRBV6-1; CDR3: ASRGASGGPGSLNEQF
J: TRBJ2-1; V: TRBV25-1; CDR3: ASSVSSGNEQF
J: TRBJ2-1; V: TRBV29-1; CDR3: SVEDGSRLAGGAVYNEQF
J: TRBJ1-4; V: TRBV29-1; CDR3: SVRGSGNEKLF
J: TRBJ1-5; V: TRBV29-1; CDR3: SPGQGNQPQH
J: TRBJ2-5; V: TRBV11-3; CDR3: ASSLGGARLETQY
J: NA; V: TRBV29-1; CDR3: SVGGYVGSEQY
J: TRBJ2-7; V: TRBV6-5; CDR3: ASSYSFEGSYEQY
J: TRBJ1-5; V: TRBV20-1; CDR3: SAVSGANNQPQH
J: TRBJ2-6; V: TRBV25-1; CDR3: ASRDRGPESGANVLT
J: TRBJ2-5; V: TRBV28; CDR3: ASSFSGGLGETQY
J: TRBJ2-1; V: TRBV7-9; CDR3: ASSFSGPEQF
J: TRBJ2-1; V: TRBV12-3/TRBV12-4; CDR3: ASSFDRLNEQF
J: TRBJ2-1; V: TRBV28; CDR3: ASSLGRGSYNKQF
J: TRBJ2-2; V: TRBV25-1; CDR3: ASSPIKGAGGGNTGELF
J: TRBJ2-1; V: TRBV27; CDR3: ASSLRFSGGRNEQF
J: TRBJ2-5; V: TRBV27; CDR3: ASSFGGAFQETQY
J: TRBJ2-1; V: TRBV20-1; CDR3: SAFDWSSYNEQF
J: TRBJ2-1; V: TRBV5-1; CDR3: ASSLASGPYNEQF
J: TRBJ1-4; V: TRBV6-5; CDR3: ASSPTELGKKLF
J: TRBJ2-5; V: TRBV7-2; CDR3: ASSLGGGGGQETQY
J: NA; V: TRBV12-3/TRBV12-4; CDR3: ASSPGPSGGNIQY
J: TRBJ2-5; V: TRBV12-5; CDR3: ASGLWQQETQY
J: TRBJ2-1; V: TRBV4-2; CDR3: ASSQDPTLAGGLYNEQF
J: TRBJ2-4; V: TRBV7-2; CDR3: ASSPQSTKNIQY
J: TRBJ2-1; V: TRBV11-2; CDR3: ATELAQGEQF
J: TRBJ2-5; V: TRBV5-1; CDR3: ASSLEPVGTQY
J: TRBJ1-2; V: TRBV28; CDR3: ASFGQIYGYT
J: TRBJ2-1; V: TRBV5-1; CDR3: ASSLSYEQF